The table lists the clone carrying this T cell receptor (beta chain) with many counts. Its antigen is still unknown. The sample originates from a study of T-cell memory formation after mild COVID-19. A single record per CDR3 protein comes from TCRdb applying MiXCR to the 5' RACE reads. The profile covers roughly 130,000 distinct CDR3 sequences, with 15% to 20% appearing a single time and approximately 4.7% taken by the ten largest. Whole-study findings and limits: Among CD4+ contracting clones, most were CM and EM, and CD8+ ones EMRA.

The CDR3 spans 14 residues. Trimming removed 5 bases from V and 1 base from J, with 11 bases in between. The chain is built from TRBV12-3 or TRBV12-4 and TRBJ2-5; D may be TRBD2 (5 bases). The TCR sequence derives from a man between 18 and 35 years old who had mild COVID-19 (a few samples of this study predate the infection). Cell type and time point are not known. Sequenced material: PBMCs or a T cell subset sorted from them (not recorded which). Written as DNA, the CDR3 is TGTGCCAGCAGTAGAGGGTTCCGCCAAGAGACCCAGTACTTC. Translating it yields CASSRGFRQETQYF.